A single sample gave rise to the 31 T cell receptor beta chains below, sequenced in a study of T cells in Graves' hyperthyroidism and ophthalmopathy. Using RNA transcripts as the source, TCR beta CDR3 regions were amplified. Initially, a first-round RT-PCR of the TCR CDR3 employed the HTBI primer set. TCRdb passed the multiplex PCR reads through MiXCR, listing each CDR3 protein once. The sample consists of hundreds of thousands of distinct CDR3 sequences, approximately 17% of them appearing once. Input material: blood. All receptors come from a woman in her late teens or twenties with Graves' ophthalmopathy.

This clonotype was observed many times. The chain couples TRBV20-1 to TRBJ2-1; 7 positions agree with TRBD2. This CDR3 is built from 14 residues. The trim removed 8 bases at V and 5 bases at J, leaving 12 bases unmatched. The V gene's germline CDR1 is DFQATT and CDR2 SNEGSKA (reference sequence). The CDR3 DNA follows: TGCAGTATCCTTAGCGGGCGCCTAAACAATGAGCAGTTCTTC. This translates into CSILSGRLNNEQFF.

J is TRBJ2-1 and V is TRBV30; tentative D call: TRBD2 (6 bases). The CDR3 spans 14 residues. Germline CDR1 reads GTSNPN; CDR2 reads SVGIG (reference sequence). With 1 base removed from V and 5 bases from J, the gap between germline ends came to 12 bases. CDR3 sequence: CAWSGVAVNNEQFF. The CDR3 bases are TGTGCCTGGAGTGGGGTAGCGGTAAACAATGAGCAGTTCTTC.

This clonotype was recorded at least ten times. The CDR3 loop is CASKKIPGYTDTQYF. The CDR3 DNA is TGTGCCAGCAAAAAGATTCCAGGGTACACAGATACGCAGTATTTT. The chain is built from TRBV28 and TRBJ2-3, with D perhaps TRBD1 (5 bases). The germline V gene has CDR1 MDHEN and CDR2 SYDVKM. The CDR3 has 15 residues. V lost 7 bases to trimming and J lost 2 bases, with 16 bases between them.

Many counts were recorded for this clonotype. The rearrangement joins TRBV12-3 or TRBV12-4 to TRBJ1-5; 9 positions match TRBD1. The V and J ends lost 6 bases and 4 bases, in that order; junction bases with no gene match: 10. The CDR3 runs 16 residues. Written as DNA, the CDR3 is TGTGCCAGCAGGCCAGACGACAGGGGGAATAATCAGCCCCAGCATTTT. It codes for CASRPDDRGNNQPQHF.

This clonotype was seen repeatedly, ten times or more. The chain uses TRBV9 and TRBJ2-3; D may be TRBD2 (6 bases). This CDR3 has 15 amino acids. The ends were cut back, 3 bases at V and 0 bases at J, with 11 bases in the middle. Germline V CDR1 and CDR2: SGDLS, YYNGEE. The CDR3 bases are TGTGCCAGCAGCGCCGACGGGGGTAGCACAGATACGCAGTATTTT. Its protein is CASSADGGSTDTQYF.

Ten or more counts support this clonotype. The chain is built from TRBV5-1 and TRBJ1-1, with 11 positions matching TRBD1. CDR1 and CDR2 (germline): SGHRS, YFSETQ. Losses at the gene ends were 4 bases for V and 1 base for J; bases not matched to a gene: 3. This CDR3 contains 15 residues. CDR3 amino acids: CASSPGQGANTEAFF. The CDR3, as DNA: TGCGCCAGCAGCCCTGGACAGGGGGCGAACACTGAAGCTTTCTTT.

Notes on this clonotype: Possible read error: a much larger clone is one base away. The V and J genes are TRBV4-3 and TRBJ1-4, with D maybe TRBD1 (5 bases). The germline V gene encodes CDR1 LGHNA and CDR2 YSLEER. CDR3 length equals 15 residues. Trimming removed 0 bases at V and 10 bases at J, with 15 bases between. The CDR3 DNA sequence: TGCGCCAGCAGCCAAGAAGACAGTTCACTTGGAAAACTGTTTTTT. Translated: CASSQEDSSLGKLFF.

This clonotype has at least ten counts. V is TRBV5-5 and J is TRBJ2-1, with D possibly being TRBD2 (6 bases). Deletions cut 0 bases from V and 6 bases from J, with 16 bases between. The germline V gene encodes CDR1 SGHKS and CDR2 YYEKEE (reference sequence). The CDR3 is 16 amino acids. CDR3 amino acids: CASSLVVFGSGNEQFF. For the CDR3, the DNA is TGTGCCAGCAGCTTGGTCGTATTCGGGAGCGGCAATGAGCAGTTCTTC.

The rearrangement uses TRBV10-3 and TRBJ2-7; the match to TRBD1 covers 7 bases. V shed 10 bases, J shed 7 bases, and the junction held 16 bases outside the gene matches. CDR1 and CDR2 (germline): ENHRY, SYGVKD. This CDR3 comprises 14 residues. CDR3 amino acids: CASFPRDSRTEQYF. The DNA of the CDR3 is TGTGCCAGCTTTCCCCGGGACAGCAGGACGGAGCAGTACTTC.

Many counts were recorded for this clonotype. The rearrangement joins TRBV27 to TRBJ2-5; 9 nucleotides match TRBD2. Germline V gives CDR1 MNHEY, CDR2 SMNVEV (reference sequence). The V gene end was trimmed by 4 bases and the J gene end by 4 bases; junction bases not matched to a gene: 7. The CDR3 sequence is 15 residues long. The CDR3 DNA is TGTGCCAGCAGTTCAACCGGGACTAGCTTAGAGACCCAGTACTTC. Translated, it gives CASSSTGTSLETQYF.

Only a few counts were recorded for this clonotype. This chain links TRBV24-1 with TRBJ1-2; 8 bases are shared with TRBD1. The CDR3 extends over 13 amino acids. J lost 2 bases, V lost 8 bases, and 3 bases had no gene match. Germline CDR1 is KGHDR and CDR2 is SFDVKD. The CDR3 coding sequence is TGTGCCACCAAACGGACAGGGAACTATGGCTACACCTTC. The encoded protein is CATKRTGNYGYTF.

The table lists this clonotype with many counts. The chain links TRBV5-1 to TRBJ1-2; no firm D call. The ends were cut back, 4 bases at V and 2 bases at J, with 9 bases in the middle. Per germline, CDR1 SGHRS and CDR2 YFSETQ. The CDR3 has 13 residues. CDR3 in DNA: TGCGCCAGCAGCCCCGCCGACAACTATGGCTACACCTTC. Translation gives CASSPADNYGYTF.

This clonotype was recorded at least ten times. The chain carries TRBV11-2 and TRBJ2-1, with 10 bases fitting TRBD2. The CDR3 runs 16 residues. Germline CDR1 and CDR2: SGHAT and FQNNGV. V trimming: 2 bases; J trimming: 7 bases; junction bases outside the gene matches: 8. CDR3 loop: CASSLTSGRAGNEQFF. Here the CDR3 DNA reads TGTGCCAGCAGCTTAACCAGCGGGAGGGCCGGGAATGAGCAGTTCTTC.

This clonotype was observed a few times. The V gene is TRBV20-1, the J gene TRBJ2-7; 10 bases agree with TRBD1. Trimming at V came to 0 bases and at J to 1 base, leaving 3 bases not matched to a gene. In germline, CDR1 is DFQATT, CDR2 SNEGSKA (reference sequence). The CDR3 sequence is 15 residues long. The chain's CDR3 is CSARDRQGASYEQYF. The CDR3 DNA follows: TGCAGTGCTAGAGATAGACAGGGGGCTTCCTACGAGCAGTACTTC.

The sample holds many counts of this clonotype. The chain is built from TRBV30 and TRBJ2-7, with 16 bases lining up with TRBD2. From germline, CDR1 is GTSNPN and CDR2 SVGIG (reference sequence). CDR3 length: 16 amino acids. V shed 5 bases and J 3 bases; nucleotides not matched to a gene: 7. CDR3 coding DNA: TGTGCCTGGGAACCGGGACTAGCGGGAGGGATCTACGAGCAGTACTTC. Translated, it gives CAWEPGLAGGIYEQYF.

This clonotype was seen many times. The chain uses TRBV7-3 and TRBJ2-7, with D possibly TRBD2 on 6 matching bases. The CDR3 contains 14 residues. Germline CDR1 is SGHTA and CDR2 is FQGTGA. The germline V and J ends were trimmed by 2 bases and 1 base, with 9 bases remaining between them. The CDR3 spells CASSLQGGSYEQYF. The CDR3 nucleotides are TGTGCCAGCAGCTTACAGGGAGGATCCTACGAGCAGTACTTC.

The sample holds a few counts of this clonotype. The chain joins TRBV7-9 to TRBJ2-7; 9 bases match TRBD1. Germline V gene sequence: CDR1 SEHNR, CDR2 FQNEAQ (reference sequence). CDR3 length: 15 amino acids. V was pared by 6 bases and J by 0 bases, with 6 bases of the junction left unmatched. The CDR3 sequence is CASSKDRGISYEQYF. The CDR3 DNA reads as TGTGCCAGCAGTAAGGACAGGGGTATCTCCTACGAGCAGTACTTC.

There are a few counts of this clonotype. The rearrangement uses TRBV5-8 and TRBJ2-1, with 9 bases matching TRBD1. The CDR3 runs 15 residues. Per germline, CDR1 SGHTS and CDR2 YDEGEE. The trim removed 4 bases at V and 8 bases at J, leaving 10 bases unmatched. CDR3 nucleotide sequence: TGTGCCAGCAGCACCCGACAGGGGGAGGAGTATGAGCAGTTCTTC. Translating gives CASSTRQGEEYEQFF.

This clonotype was recorded at least ten times. The V and J genes are TRBV12-3 or TRBV12-4 and TRBJ2-5; no clear D gene. V shed 2 bases and J shed 5 bases, with 12 bases lying between them. The CDR3 has 14 amino acids. As DNA, the CDR3 is TGTGCCAGCAGTTTATTTCACCGAAAGGAGACCCAGTACTTC. Protein: CASSLFHRKETQYF.

Ten or more counts support this clonotype. The genes are TRBV27 and TRBJ2-3, with TRBD2 matching over 9 bases. CDR3 length: 16 amino acids. V shed 0 bases and J 5 bases; nucleotides not matched to a gene: 6. Looked up from germline, CDR1 is MNHEY and CDR2 is SMNVEV (reference sequence). CDR3 sequence (DNA): TGTGCCAGCAGTTTATCGATTGAGACTAGCGGAGATACGCAGTATTTT. Amino acid sequence: CASSLSIETSGDTQYF.

This clonotype showed up just a few times. The rearrangement joins TRBV3-1 to TRBJ2-3, with 9 bases aligning to TRBD2. The J segment lost 0 bases and the V segment lost 0 bases, leaving 10 bases of the junction unmatched. CDR1 is LGHDT and CDR2 is YNNKEL in the germline V gene (reference sequence). This CDR3 is built from 19 residues. The CDR3 coding sequence is TGTGCCAGCAGCCAAGAGTGGAGCGGGGGGCTGTCTAGCACAGATACGCAGTATTTT. Translating it yields CASSQEWSGGLSSTDTQYF.

This chain's CDR3 is CASSVGRWASTDTQYF. CDR3 DNA sequence: TGTGCCAGCAGCGTCGGGAGATGGGCTAGCACAGATACGCAGTATTTT. The V and J genes are TRBV9 and TRBJ2-3; TRBD2 is a possible D gene (6 bases). CDR1 and CDR2 from the germline V gene are SGDLS and YYNGEE. V shed 2 bases and J shed 0 bases, with 13 bases lying between them. CDR3 size: 16 residues.

This clonotype has at least ten counts. V and J are TRBV30 and TRBJ2-4; 10 bases match TRBD2. CDR1 and CDR2 from the germline V gene are GTSNPN and SVGIG (reference sequence). Trimming at V came to 8 bases and at J to 2 bases, leaving 3 bases not matched to a gene. The CDR3 totals 13 residues. The chain's CDR3 is CALSGGPKNIQYF. The CDR3 DNA follows: TGTGCCCTTAGCGGGGGGCCCAAAAACATTCAGTACTTC.

This clonotype occurred many times. This rearrangement joins TRBV28 to TRBJ2-2; TRBD1 matches 9 bases. V lost 6 bases, J lost 5 bases, and 13 bases stayed unmatched. This CDR3 comprises 17 residues. Per the germline V gene, CDR1 is MDHEN and CDR2 is SYDVKM. The DNA for the CDR3 is TGTGCCAGCAGCTCTCTCGCGGACAGGGGAAATACCGGGGAGCTGTTTTTT. It specifies CASSSLADRGNTGELFF.

This clonotype was recorded at least ten times. The chain combines TRBV28 with TRBJ1-2; maybe TRBD1 (5 bases). Deletions cut 5 bases from V and 8 bases from J, with 15 bases between. CDR1 and CDR2 from the germline V gene are MDHEN and SYDVKM. CDR3 length equals 13 residues. The CDR3 coding sequence is TGTGCCAGCAGTCAGCCAGGGCCATGGGGCTACACCTTC. This translates into CASSQPGPWGYTF.

For this clonotype: A read error is possible here, since a much larger clone lies one base away. V gene TRBV2 combines with J gene TRBJ2-7; 9 nucleotides agree with TRBD1. Germline-derived CDR1 and CDR2 are SNHLY and FYNNEI. V trimming: 5 bases; J trimming: 0 bases; junction bases outside the gene matches: 14. This CDR3 contains 18 residues. The CDR3 bases are TGTGCCAGCAGTATATCTAGGACAGGGGAATCGGCCTCCTACGAGCAGTACTTC. Protein sequence: CASSISRTGESASYEQYF.

This clonotype occurred many times. The chain combines TRBV7-2 with TRBJ1-6, with D tentatively TRBD1 (5 bases). V lost 6 bases and J 8 bases, leaving 14 bases between the germline ends. This CDR3 region has 14 residues. Germline V lookup: CDR1 SGHTA, CDR2 FQGNSA. CDR3 in DNA: TGTGCCAGCAGGTTGCAGGGATTACATTCACCCCTCCACTTT. This translates into CASRLQGLHSPLHF.

The chain is built from TRBV20-1 and TRBJ2-4; D is unresolved. The CDR3 runs to 14 residues. Deletions cut 3 bases from V and 0 bases from J, with 9 bases between. CDR1 and CDR2 from the germline V gene are DFQATT and SNEGSKA (reference sequence). The CDR3 spells CSASGQLAKNIQYF. CDR3 bases: TGCAGTGCTAGCGGTCAGCTAGCCAAAAACATTCAGTACTTC.

This clonotype was seen more than once but under ten times. This chain joins TRBV20-1 and TRBJ2-5; 9 nucleotides agree with TRBD2. The germline V gene has CDR1 DFQATT and CDR2 SNEGSKA (reference sequence). The ends lost 3 bases at V and 10 bases at J; junction bases unmatched: 15. The CDR3 totals 15 residues. The CDR3 DNA reads as TGCAGTGCTAGGCCCCCCCTAGCGGGGACCCGGATCCAGTACTTC. This translates into CSARPPLAGTRIQYF.

This clonotype appeared many times. This sequence joins TRBV30 and TRBJ1-3; D perhaps matches TRBD1 (5 bases). Germline CDR1 and CDR2: GTSNPN and SVGIG (reference sequence). The CDR3 is made up of 16 amino acids. Trimming cost V 0 bases and J 4 bases, with 16 bases left between them. The CDR3 is CAWSVAGVFLGNTIYF. The DNA of the CDR3 is TGTGCCTGGAGTGTGGCGGGGGTGTTTCTAGGAAACACCATATATTTT.

The chain employs TRBV6-2 or TRBV6-3 and TRBJ2-7, with TRBD2 matching over 7 bases. Germline assignment: CDR1 MNHEY and CDR2 SVGEGT. The V segment lost 4 bases and the J segment 6 bases; nucleotides outside the gene matches: 9. The CDR3 is 14 amino acids. For the CDR3, the DNA is TGTGCCAGCAGTTCTGGACTAGTGGCAAGCGAGCAGTACTTC. Translating gives CASSSGLVASEQYF.